The rows below give T cell receptor beta chains drawn from one sample of a study of T cell clones after liver transplantation. The repertoire was sequenced with immunoSEQ multiplex PCR; TCRdb's copy has only in-frame clones and lacks some. Here the sample spans 75,000 to 95,000 clones, over 65% being singletons. This specimen was CD4+ T cells from blood, taken at the 22-month timepoint. These receptor sequences come from a human patient who received a liver transplant. Some T cells may be the graft donor's. Each CDR3 is given with its conserved first and last residue. The order of the fields is clone size, D gene, V gene, J gene, CDR3 DNA, CDR3 protein. The D gene is left open where the match is weak. Expanded clones get a size class; other rows say once, few or many, or leave the size out.

abundance: .
d_gene: .
v_gene: TRBV4-2
j_gene: TRBJ2-3
CDR3nt: TGTGCCAGCAGCCAAGACCCTTCCGGGGGAGGCACAGATACGCAGTATTTT
CDR3aa: CASSQDPSGGGTDTQYF

abundance: .
d_gene: TRBD1
v_gene: TRBV6-5
j_gene: TRBJ1-2
CDR3nt: TGTGCCAGCAGTCGAACTCCCCGGGACAGCTATGGCTACACCTTC
CDR3aa: CASSRTPRDSYGYTF

abundance: .
d_gene: TRBD2
v_gene: TRBV5-5
j_gene: TRBJ2-5
CDR3nt: TGTGCCAGCAGCCGTCAGCGGGGGCCGTCGTACCAAGAGACCCAGTACTTC
CDR3aa: CASSRQRGPSYQETQYF

abundance: .
d_gene: .
v_gene: TRBV19
j_gene: TRBJ2-3
CDR3nt: TGTGCCAGTAGTACCTCTCGACAGTTAGCAGATACGCAGTATTTT
CDR3aa: CASSTSRQLADTQYF

abundance: .
d_gene: .
v_gene: TRBV4-2
j_gene: TRBJ1-1
CDR3nt: TGTGCCAGCAGCCGGTCGACAGGCCAAAGAGTGGAGGCTTTCTTT
CDR3aa: CASSRSTGQRVEAFF

abundance: .
d_gene: .
v_gene: TRBV5-6
j_gene: TRBJ1-3
CDR3nt: TGTGCCAGCAGCTTGGTCCGGGGAAACACCATATATTTT
CDR3aa: CASSLVRGNTIYF

abundance: .
d_gene: .
v_gene: TRBV10-3
j_gene: TRBJ1-2
CDR3nt: TGTGCCATCAGGCCTCCTGGGGAGGACCCGACTAACTATGGCTACACCTTC
CDR3aa: CAIRPPGEDPTNYGYTF

abundance: .
d_gene: TRBD2
v_gene: TRBV15
j_gene: TRBJ2-5
CDR3nt: TGTGCCACCAGCGAAGGGACTAGCGGCCAAGAGACCCAGTACTTC
CDR3aa: CATSEGTSGQETQYF

abundance: .
d_gene: .
v_gene: TRBV11-3
j_gene: TRBJ2-7
CDR3nt: TGTGCCAGCAGTCGCTCCCAAGGGGCAGGCGAGCAGTACTTC
CDR3aa: CASSRSQGAGEQYF

abundance: .
d_gene: TRBD1
v_gene: TRBV6-5
j_gene: TRBJ2-3
CDR3nt: TGTGCCAGCAACCGGGACAGGGAAGGAGATACGCAGTATTTT
CDR3aa: CASNRDREGDTQYF

abundance: .
d_gene: .
v_gene: TRBV5-1
j_gene: TRBJ2-3
CDR3nt: TGCGCCAGCAGCTCGGCGGCGGCAAGCACAGATACGCAGTATTTT
CDR3aa: CASSSAAASTDTQYF

abundance: .
d_gene: TRBD1
v_gene: TRBV28
j_gene: TRBJ2-7
CDR3nt: TGTGCCAGCACCGGGACAGCCTACGAGCAGTACTTC
CDR3aa: CASTGTAYEQYF

abundance: .
d_gene: TRBD1
v_gene: TRBV11-3
j_gene: TRBJ2-2
CDR3nt: TGTGCCAGCAGCGAACAGGGGGCGAACACCGGGGAGCTGTTTTTT
CDR3aa: CASSEQGANTGELFF

abundance: .
d_gene: TRBD2
v_gene: TRBV14
j_gene: TRBJ2-3
CDR3nt: TGTGCCAGCAGCCAATTTATACGGACTAGCGGGGGGGAGAACACAGATACGCAGTATTTT
CDR3aa: CASSQFIRTSGGENTDTQYF

abundance: .
d_gene: .
v_gene: TRBV7-2
j_gene: TRBJ1-2
CDR3nt: TGTGCCAGCGGCCGACAGGCGATGGGCTACACCTTC
CDR3aa: CASGRQAMGYTF

abundance: .
d_gene: TRBD1
v_gene: TRBV9
j_gene: TRBJ1-5
CDR3nt: TGTGCCAGCAGCGTCGGACAGGCCAATCAGCCCCAGCATTTT
CDR3aa: CASSVGQANQPQHF

abundance: .
d_gene: TRBD1
v_gene: TRBV7-2
j_gene: TRBJ2-2
CDR3nt: TGTGCCAGCAGCTTAGACAGGGGTCGGGAGCTGTTTTTT
CDR3aa: CASSLDRGRELFF

abundance: .
d_gene: .
v_gene: TRBV28
j_gene: TRBJ1-2
CDR3nt: TGTGCCAGCAGTTCTAATGCTCGGGGCTACACCTTC
CDR3aa: CASSSNARGYTF

abundance: .
d_gene: TRBD1
v_gene: TRBV19
j_gene: TRBJ1-1
CDR3nt: TGTGCCAGTAGTGTTTCCGGGACAGGGACTGAAGCTTTCTTT
CDR3aa: CASSVSGTGTEAFF

abundance: few
d_gene: .
v_gene: TRBV7-9
j_gene: TRBJ2-7
CDR3nt: TGTGCCAGCAGCTACAGTGGGGGGGCCCAGTACGAGCAGTACTTC
CDR3aa: CASSYSGGAQYEQYF

abundance: .
d_gene: .
v_gene: TRBV11-2
j_gene: TRBJ1-2
CDR3nt: TGTGCCAGCACAAATCCGGGGATCTATGGCTACACCTTC
CDR3aa: CASTNPGIYGYTF

abundance: .
d_gene: .
v_gene: TRBV7-2
j_gene: TRBJ2-5
CDR3nt: TGTGCCAGCAGCTTAGCGGGGGGATTCCGCCAAGAGACCCAGTACTTC
CDR3aa: CASSLAGGFRQETQYF

abundance: .
d_gene: TRBD1
v_gene: TRBV11-3
j_gene: TRBJ2-3
CDR3nt: TGTGCCAGCAGCAAAGGGTCCGGGACAGGGGGCACAGATACGCAGTATTTT
CDR3aa: CASSKGSGTGGTDTQYF

abundance: .
d_gene: TRBD1
v_gene: TRBV6-6
j_gene: TRBJ2-5
CDR3nt: TGTGCCAGCAGTAACAGGGGGCGGGAGACCCAGTACTTC
CDR3aa: CASSNRGRETQYF

abundance: .
d_gene: TRBD2
v_gene: TRBV18
j_gene: TRBJ2-2
CDR3nt: TGTGCCAGCTCACCACGCTTAGCGGGGGCCGACACCGGGGAGCTGTTTTTT
CDR3aa: CASSPRLAGADTGELFF

abundance: few
d_gene: .
v_gene: TRBV20-1
j_gene: TRBJ1-1
CDR3nt: TGCAGTGCTGCGGTATCAACTGAAGCTTTCTTT
CDR3aa: CSAAVSTEAFF

abundance: .
d_gene: .
v_gene: TRBV7-9
j_gene: TRBJ2-7
CDR3nt: TGTGCCAGCAGCTTTGGCAGGGAACCCTACGAGCAGTACTTC
CDR3aa: CASSFGREPYEQYF

abundance: .
d_gene: TRBD1
v_gene: TRBV4-1
j_gene: TRBJ1-1
CDR3nt: TGCGCCAGCAGCAGGGGTGGGACAGGGAGGACTAACACTGAAGCTTTCTTT
CDR3aa: CASSRGGTGRTNTEAFF

abundance: .
d_gene: .
v_gene: TRBV20-1
j_gene: TRBJ1-2
CDR3nt: TGCAGTGCTAGCCACGGGACAGGCTACACCTTC
CDR3aa: CSASHGTGYTF

abundance: .
d_gene: .
v_gene: TRBV11-2
j_gene: TRBJ1-1
CDR3nt: TGTGCCAGCAGCTTACAGGGAGGGTCTGAAGCTTTCTTT
CDR3aa: CASSLQGGSEAFF

abundance: .
d_gene: TRBD1
v_gene: TRBV28
j_gene: TRBJ1-3
CDR3nt: TGTGCCAGCAGGGACAGGCCGAGCTCTGGAAACACCATATATTTT
CDR3aa: CASRDRPSSGNTIYF

abundance: .
d_gene: .
v_gene: TRBV15
j_gene: TRBJ2-5
CDR3nt: TGTGCCACCAGCAGAGAGACGGGGGCAATAGAGACCCAGTACTTC
CDR3aa: CATSRETGAIETQYF

abundance: .
d_gene: TRBD1
v_gene: TRBV6-1
j_gene: TRBJ1-2
CDR3nt: TGTGCCAGCTCGACGACAGGGCACAACTATGGCTACACCTTC
CDR3aa: CASSTTGHNYGYTF

abundance: few
d_gene: .
v_gene: TRBV5-1
j_gene: TRBJ2-3
CDR3nt: TGCGCCAGCAGCTCCCCCGGGGGCGCAGGTAGCACAGATACGCAGTATTTT
CDR3aa: CASSSPGGAGSTDTQYF

abundance: .
d_gene: .
v_gene: TRBV4-2
j_gene: TRBJ1-3
CDR3nt: TGTGCCAGCAGCCAAGGGCAAACTGGAAACACCATATATTTT
CDR3aa: CASSQGQTGNTIYF

abundance: .
d_gene: .
v_gene: TRBV29-1
j_gene: TRBJ2-7
CDR3nt: TGCAGCGTGGGGGGTGGGGAAGTCTACGAGCAGTACTTC
CDR3aa: CSVGGGEVYEQYF

abundance: .
d_gene: .
v_gene: TRBV5-1
j_gene: TRBJ2-5
CDR3nt: TGCGCCAGCAGGGCGGGTCGTTCGCGGGGAGAACTAGAGACCCAGTACTTC
CDR3aa: CASRAGRSRGELETQYF